The 18 T cell receptor beta chains listed next were all sequenced from one sample in a study of response to subunit inactivated influenza vaccine. MiXCR, run by TCRdb on the RT-PCR reads, gives a single entry per CDR3 protein. This table has about 800,000 distinct CDR3 sequences, 20% to 25% appearing once. The material was PBMCs from blood, obtained about 5 days after vaccination. The receptors were gathered from a man over 45 who received an inactivated influenza vaccine.

This clonotype has only a few counts. This chain connects TRBV5-6 to TRBJ2-1; 9 bases match TRBD1. V was clipped by 2 bases and J by 5 bases; unmatched bases: 11. CDR1 SGHDT and CDR2 YYEEEE come from the germline V gene. This CDR3 region has 17 residues. The CDR3 nucleotides are TGTGCCAGCAGCTTCAGAACAGGGGGCCACATAAACAATGAGCAGTTCTTC. It specifies CASSFRTGGHINNEQFF.

The chain employs TRBV20-1 and TRBJ2-3; tentatively, D is TRBD2 (6 bases). The CDR3 has 12 amino acids. Trimming stripped 5 bases from V and 13 bases from J, with 19 bases between. Germline CDR1 DFQATT, CDR2 SNEGSKA (reference sequence). The CDR3 DNA reads TGCAGTGCTGCGCGGGGCTCTGGCATCGAGTATTTT. Translated: CSAARGSGIEYF.

The V and J genes are TRBV5-1 and TRBJ1-1; TRBD1 might be the D (5 bases). Trimming removed 1 base from V and 10 bases from J, with 20 bases in between. The CDR3 covers 15 residues. Germline V lookup: CDR1 SGHRS, CDR2 YFSETQ. The CDR3 DNA sequence: TGCGCCAGCAGCTTGAGCAGGGCTTCCCAACTCGGAGCTTTCTTT. Amino acids: CASSLSRASQLGAFF.

Only a few counts were recorded for this clonotype. V gene TRBV7-9 combines with J gene TRBJ2-5; D gene unclear. Germline CDR1 reads SEHNR; CDR2 reads FQNEAQ (reference sequence). V gave up 8 bases and J gave up 9 bases, with 13 bases separating them. The CDR3 loop spans 11 amino acids. The chain's CDR3 is CASGKELAQYF. The DNA of the CDR3 is TGTGCCAGCGGGAAAGAGTTGGCCCAGTACTTC.

V is TRBV10-3 and J is TRBJ2-3; the match to TRBD2 covers 9 bases. With 4 bases clipped from V and 0 bases from J, the junction kept 5 bases outside the gene matches. CDR1 is ENHRY and CDR2 is SYGVKD in the germline V gene. The CDR3 runs to 16 residues. Here the CDR3 reads CAISGRLAASTDTQYF. The CDR3 region has the DNA TGTGCCATCAGTGGGCGACTAGCGGCTAGCACAGATACGCAGTATTTT.

In its sample, this clonotype was seen many times. The chain combines TRBV20-1 with TRBJ1-2; TRBD1 matches 7 bases. The CDR3 is made up of 15 amino acids. The junction had 8 bases not matched to a gene; V was cut back by 0 bases and J by 4 bases. Germline V CDR1 and CDR2: DFQATT, SNEGSKA (reference sequence). CDR3 amino acids: CSARDPRQGGYGYTF. The DNA of the CDR3 is TGCAGTGCTAGAGATCCGAGACAGGGTGGCTATGGCTACACCTTC.

This clonotype was picked up a small number of times. The rearrangement links TRBV5-1 to TRBJ2-1; 10 bases fit TRBD2. V shed 1 base and J 4 bases; nucleotides not matched to a gene: 2. The CDR3 has 15 amino acids. The germline V gene has CDR1 SGHRS and CDR2 YFSETQ. CDR3 in amino acids: CASSLISGGYNEQFF. The DNA of the CDR3 is TGCGCCAGCAGCTTGATTAGCGGGGGGTACAATGAGCAGTTCTTC.

This chain joins TRBV7-6 and TRBJ2-7; 8 nucleotides line up with TRBD2. With V trimmed by 5 bases and J by 5 bases, 8 bases remained unmatched. Germline CDR1 reads SGHVS; CDR2 reads FNYEAQ. This CDR3 has 14 residues. CDR3 protein: CASSPGAGGHEQYF. The CDR3 DNA is TGTGCCAGCAGCCCCGGGGCGGGGGGCCACGAGCAGTACTTC.

This chain joins TRBV28 and TRBJ2-1; 10 positions match TRBD1. Germline trimming cut 6 bases from V and 4 bases from J; bases unmatched to any gene: 18. CDR1 and CDR2 from the germline V gene are MDHEN and SYDVKM. CDR3 size: 19 residues. In DNA, the CDR3 is TGTGCCAGCAGCCACAGACGTAATCCGGGACAGGGGAGGTACAATGAGCAGTTCTTC. This gives the protein CASSHRRNPGQGRYNEQFF.

The sample holds one count of this clonotype. V and J are TRBV7-2 and TRBJ1-1; D gene uncertain. This CDR3 region has 16 residues. The V and J ends lost 6 bases and 0 bases respectively, with 17 bases between them. Germline values: CDR1 SGHTA, CDR2 FQGNSA. CDR3 protein: CASSLRRQGMNTEAFF. DNA for the CDR3: TGTGCCAGCAGTCTTAGGCGACAAGGCATGAACACTGAAGCTTTCTTT. Filled out from reference TRBV7-2 and TRBJ1-1, the complete variable domain reads GAGVSQSPSNKVTEKGKDVELRCDPISGHTALYWYRQSLGQGLEFLIYFQGNSAPDKSGLPSDRFSAERTGGSVSTLTIQRTQQEDSAVYLCASSLRRQGMNTEAFFGQGTRLTVV.

The chain joins TRBV28 to TRBJ2-7, with 7 nucleotides matching TRBD1. The V gene end was trimmed by 6 bases and the J gene end by 0 bases; junction bases not matched to a gene: 8. This CDR3 is built from 15 residues. Per germline, CDR1 MDHEN and CDR2 SYDVKM. CDR3 protein: CASRDRTGRSYEQYF. The DNA of the CDR3 is TGTGCCAGCAGAGATAGGACAGGTCGCTCCTACGAGCAGTACTTC.

There are a few counts of this clonotype. This chain connects TRBV12-3 or TRBV12-4 to TRBJ2-1, with 13 bases matching TRBD2. Unmatched junction bases numbered 3, after V lost 6 bases and J lost 4 bases. The CDR3 runs 15 residues. CDR3 DNA: TGTGCCAGCAGAGGGACTAGCGGGAAATACAATGAGCAGTTCTTC. It yields the protein CASRGTSGKYNEQFF.

This sequence joins TRBV7-9 and TRBJ2-7; D unclear. V dropped 2 bases and J dropped 5 bases, with 7 bases sitting between them. CDR1 and CDR2 from the germline V gene are SEHNR and FQNEAQ (reference sequence). The CDR3 is 12 amino acids. CDR3 nucleotide sequence: TGTGCCAGCAGCTTAAGCTTCAACGAGCAGTACTTC. This sequence encodes CASSLSFNEQYF.

This rearrangement joins TRBV9 to TRBJ2-1; D remains unclear. The CDR3 has 15 residues. Germline-derived CDR1 and CDR2 are SGDLS and YYNGEE. Trimming shortened V by 0 bases and J by 4 bases, and 11 bases separated the two germline ends. CDR3 residues: CASSVGPPGYNEQFF. CDR3 DNA: TGTGCCAGCAGCGTAGGACCGCCTGGGTACAATGAGCAGTTCTTC.

The chain combines TRBV10-3 with TRBJ1-5; 7 bases line up with TRBD1. CDR1 and CDR2 (germline): ENHRY, SYGVKD. V lost 5 bases and J lost 5; bases outside the gene matches: 6. The CDR3 has 14 amino acids. DNA of the CDR3: TGTGCCATCAGTAAGGGGACAGATGATCAGCCCCAGCATTTT. Residues: CAISKGTDDQPQHF.

The chain uses TRBV6-1 and TRBJ1-5; the D is unclear. The germline V gene encodes CDR1 MNHNS and CDR2 SASEGT. V gave up 7 bases and J gave up 3 bases, with 13 bases separating them. CDR3 length: 14 amino acids. Here the CDR3 DNA reads TGTGCCAGCAAGGCAGCTCCAGACAATCAGCCCCAGCATTTT. Protein sequence: CASKAAPDNQPQHF.

The gene calls are TRBV12-3 or TRBV12-4 and TRBJ2-2; 7 bases are a match to TRBD1. The CDR3 spans 15 residues. V shed 6 bases and J 4 bases; nucleotides not matched to a gene: 8. Here the CDR3 DNA reads TGTGCCAGCAGACAACAGGGGTCGAGCACCGGGGAGCTGTTTTTT. This translates into CASRQQGSSTGELFF.

The gene calls are TRBV6-5 and TRBJ1-5; D gene uncertain. V was shortened by 0 bases and J by 7 bases, with 7 bases between the two germline ends. This CDR3 spans 13 amino acids. CDR1 and CDR2 (germline): MNHEY, SVGAGI. The CDR3 coding sequence is TGTGCCAGCAGTTACTCGGATGGCCAGCCCCAGCATTTT. Its protein is CASSYSDGQPQHF.